The sequence of this T cell receptor beta chain was determined in a study of cytomegalovirus exposure and HLA in healthy donors. PCR involved 60 Vbeta and 13 Jbeta primers. Profiled with immunoSEQ multiplex PCR; TCRdb holds only in-frame clones, not every one. The sample lists 150,000 to 200,000 clones; 75% were seen once. This CDR3 contains 15 residues. J lost 8 bases, V lost 1 base, and 9 bases had no gene match. CDR1 is SGHRS, CDR2 YFSETQ, per germline. Sequencing was done on a sample of PBMCs. V gene TRBV5-1 combines with J gene TRBJ1-5; 7 bases match TRBD1. The receptor was derived from a male donor in good health and CMV-seronegative. The CDR3 DNA reads as TGCGCCAGCAGCTTGACAGGGGCCCCCCAGGAGCCCCAGCATTTT. It specifies CASSLTGAPQEPQHF. The full variable domain, with the rest looked up from reference TRBV5-1 and TRBJ1-5, is KAGVTQTPRYLIKTRGQQVTLSCSPISGHRSVSWYQQTPGQGLQFLFEYFSETQRNKGNFPGRFSGRQFSNSRSEMNVSTLELGDSALYLCASSLTGAPQEPQHFGDGTRLSIL.